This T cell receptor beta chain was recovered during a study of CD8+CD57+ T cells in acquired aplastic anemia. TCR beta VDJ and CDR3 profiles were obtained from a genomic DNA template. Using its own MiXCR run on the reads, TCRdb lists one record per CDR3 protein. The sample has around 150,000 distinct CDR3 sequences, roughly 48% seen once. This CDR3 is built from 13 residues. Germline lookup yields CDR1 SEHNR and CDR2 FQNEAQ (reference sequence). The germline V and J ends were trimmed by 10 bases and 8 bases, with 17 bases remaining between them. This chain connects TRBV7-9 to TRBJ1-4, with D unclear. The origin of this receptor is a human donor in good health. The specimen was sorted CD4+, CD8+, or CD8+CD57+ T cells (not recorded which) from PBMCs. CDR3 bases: TGTGCCACCAAGAGGTTGGATTTCGAAAAACTGTTTTTT. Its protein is CATKRLDFEKLFF.